One sample yielded the 17 T cell receptor beta chains listed below, sequenced in a study of T cell repertoires in cytomegalovirus infection. TCRdb independently ran MiXCR on the reads; one entry per CDR3 protein. Of approximately 500,000 distinct CDR3 sequences listed, about 30% were seen once; the top ten hold less than 15%. Sequencing was carried out using PBMCs. These receptors were collected from a human donor in good health (CMV status not recorded). Some clones in this sample may be carry-over from other donors' samples.

This clonotype was recorded at least ten times. The J gene is TRBJ2-3, the V gene TRBV7-2; the match to TRBD2 covers 8 bases. CDR3 length: 15 residues. The junction had 11 bases not matched to a gene; V was cut back by 7 bases and J by 5 bases. Germline V gene sequence: CDR1 SGHTA, CDR2 FQGNSA. CDR3 loop: CASTPAAGGLDTQYF. The CDR3 DNA reads as TGTGCCAGCACCCCGGCCGCGGGAGGTCTAGATACGCAGTATTTT.

The chain uses TRBV5-4 and TRBJ2-1; 10 bases map to TRBD1. This CDR3 is 16 amino acids long. The germline V gene has CDR1 SGHNT and CDR2 YYREEE (reference sequence). The J segment lost 1 base and the V segment lost 4 bases, leaving 5 bases of the junction unmatched. CDR3 sequence (DNA): TGTGCCAGCAGCCGGGCGGGACAGGGGTCCTACAATGAGCAGTTCTTC. Translation: CASSRAGQGSYNEQFF. Full variable domain (missing parts from reference TRBV5-4 and TRBJ2-1): ETGVTQSPTHLIKTRGQQVTLRCSSQSGHNTVSWYQQALGQGPQFIFQYYREEENGRGNFPPRFSGLQFPNYSSELNVNALELDDSALYLCASSRAGQGSYNEQFFGPGTRLTVL.

The V gene is TRBV6-2 or TRBV6-3, the J gene TRBJ2-1; maybe TRBD2 (6 bases). Germline lookup yields CDR1 MNHEY and CDR2 SVGEGT. Trimming left V 5 bases short and J 0 bases short, with 23 bases between. This CDR3 has 19 amino acids. The CDR3 DNA sequence: TGTGCCAGCAGTCCCCGGGCGGTTAGCGGTATTCGCTCCTACAATGAGCAGTTCTTC. Amino acids: CASSPRAVSGIRSYNEQFF.

This clonotype has more than one count but fewer than ten. This chain connects TRBV7-9 to TRBJ2-5; TRBD1 matches 7 bases. CDR1 and CDR2 (germline): SEHNR, FQNEAQ (reference sequence). Losses at the gene ends were 1 base for V and 5 bases for J; bases not matched to a gene: 7. The CDR3 runs 15 residues. The CDR3 region is CASSLEARGSETQYF. The CDR3 DNA reads as TGTGCCAGCAGCTTAGAGGCCAGGGGGTCGGAGACCCAGTACTTC.

The rearrangement joins TRBV4-3 to TRBJ2-1; D unresolved. The V end lost 0 bases, the J end lost 4 bases, and 10 bases lay between the germline ends. Per germline, CDR1 LGHNA and CDR2 YSLEER. The CDR3 runs 15 residues. In DNA, the CDR3 is TGCGCCAGCAGCCAAGAAAGGAACGGGTACAATGAGCAGTTCTTC. As protein: CASSQERNGYNEQFF.

The V gene is TRBV24-1, the J gene TRBJ2-3, with unresolved D. The V end was cut by 2 bases, the J end by 0 bases, with 5 bases between. CDR3 length equals 14 residues. From germline, CDR1 is KGHDR and CDR2 SFDVKD. In DNA, the CDR3 is TGTGCCACCAGTGATTACTCTAGCACAGATACGCAGTATTTT. Translated, it gives CATSDYSSTDTQYF.

The gene calls are TRBV15 and TRBJ2-1, with 8 bases fitting TRBD1. This CDR3 region has 15 residues. Germline V gene lookup returns CDR1 LNHNV and CDR2 YYDKDF (reference sequence). V trimming: 1 base; J trimming: 5 bases; junction bases outside the gene matches: 4. The CDR3 nucleotides read TGTGCCACCAGCAGAGCCGGGACAGGAGACAATGAGCAGTTCTTC. Its translation: CATSRAGTGDNEQFF.

This chain links TRBV12-3 or TRBV12-4 with TRBJ1-1; 7 positions agree with TRBD1. The CDR3 consists of 15 residues. With 6 bases clipped from V and 1 base from J, the junction kept 8 bases outside the gene matches. The CDR3 region is CASRRDGTENTEAFF. In DNA form, the CDR3 reads TGTGCCAGCAGGAGAGACGGGACAGAGAACACTGAAGCTTTCTTT.

This clonotype was recorded a few times. The rearrangement uses TRBV7-9 and TRBJ2-3; tentative D call: TRBD2 (6 bases). CDR1 and CDR2 (germline): SEHNR, FQNEAQ (reference sequence). V was cut by 3 bases and J by 2 bases, with 15 bases left in between. CDR3 length equals 16 residues. CDR3 bases: TGTGCCAGCAGCTTTTTGTCTAGCGTCTTCACAGATACGCAGTATTTT. Protein product: CASSFLSSVFTDTQYF.

The CDR3 sequence is CATGTYTDTQYF. CDR3 DNA: TGTGCCACAGGGACATACACAGATACGCAGTATTTT. The chain recombines TRBV27 with TRBJ2-3, with a possible D match to TRBD1 (6 bases). The CDR3 consists of 12 residues. V was shortened by 10 bases and J by 2 bases, with 10 bases between the two germline ends. The germline V gene encodes CDR1 MNHEY and CDR2 SMNVEV (reference sequence).

V is TRBV7-2 and J is TRBJ1-4; 7 nucleotides line up with TRBD1. This CDR3 region has 14 residues. The germline CDR1 and CDR2 sequences are SGHTA and FQGNSA. The V gene end was trimmed by 5 bases and the J gene end by 4 bases; junction bases not matched to a gene: 4. The CDR3 protein is CASSIQGHNEKLFF. The CDR3 bases are TGTGCCAGCAGCATACAGGGGCATAATGAAAAACTGTTTTTT.

This clonotype was observed many times. The genes are TRBV7-2 and TRBJ1-2; D is unresolved. The CDR3 contains 16 residues. Germline-derived CDR1 and CDR2 are SGHTA and FQGNSA. Between the trimmed V and J ends, which lost 5 bases and 3 bases, there was a span of 19 bases. CDR3 DNA sequence: TGTGCCAGCAGCATACTATCCGATCCGCCGGACTATGGCTACACCTTC. This sequence encodes CASSILSDPPDYGYTF. Variable domain in full (rest from reference TRBV7-2 and TRBJ1-2): GAGVSQSPSNKVTEKGKDVELRCDPISGHTALYWYRQSLGQGLEFLIYFQGNSAPDKSGLPSDRFSAERTGGSVSTLTIQRTQQEDSAVYLCASSILSDPPDYGYTFGSGTRLTVV.

This clonotype was found a few times. The V and J genes are TRBV15 and TRBJ2-7; 11 bases align to TRBD2. After removal of 1 base from V and 2 bases from J, the junction contained 7 bases not matched to a gene. The CDR3 spans 17 residues. Germline lookup yields CDR1 LNHNV and CDR2 YYDKDF (reference sequence). The CDR3 nucleotides read TGTGCCACCAGCAGAGGACGATCTAGCGGGAGGACCTACGAGCAGTACGTC. Its translation is CATSRGRSSGRTYEQYV.

This clonotype was observed at least ten times. This chain joins TRBV28 and TRBJ2-3; D is ambiguous. Trimming shortened V by 5 bases and J by 1 base, and 19 bases separated the two germline ends. Germline CDR1 and CDR2: MDHEN and SYDVKM. CDR3 length: 17 residues. CDR3 in DNA: TGTGCCAGCAGTCCGATCGGGCAGGCAATGGGCACAGATACGCAGTATTTT. This gives the protein CASSPIGQAMGTDTQYF.

This clonotype turned up a few times. This chain links TRBV7-3 with TRBJ2-1, with TRBD2 matching over 11 bases. Germline V gives CDR1 SGHTA, CDR2 FQGTGA. After removal of 5 bases from V and 8 bases from J, the junction contained 5 bases not matched to a gene. CDR3 size: 14 residues. The CDR3 loop is CASSILAGGDEQFF. Written as DNA, the CDR3 is TGTGCCAGCAGCATTCTAGCGGGAGGCGATGAGCAGTTCTTC. Full variable domain (remainder filled in from reference TRBV7-3 and TRBJ2-1): GAGVSQTPSNKVTEKGKYVELRCDPISGHTALYWYRQSLGQGPEFLIYFQGTGAADDSGLPNDRFFAVRPEGSVSTLKIQRTERGDSAVYLCASSILAGGDEQFFGPGTRLTVL.

This clonotype was counted a few times. The rearrangement joins TRBV20-1 to TRBJ2-1; the match to TRBD1 covers 8 bases. In germline, CDR1 is DFQATT, CDR2 SNEGSKA (reference sequence). V trimming: 0 bases; J trimming: 6 bases; junction bases outside the gene matches: 10. The CDR3 consists of 16 residues. The CDR3 DNA reads TGCAGTGCTAGAGATTATGGGCAGGGGGCGCGCAATGAGCAGTTCTTC. Its translation is CSARDYGQGARNEQFF.

This chain links TRBV19 with TRBJ2-2; D remains ambiguous. The CDR3 covers 12 residues. Germline CDR1 is LNHDA and CDR2 is SQIVND (reference sequence). Trimming stripped 7 bases from V and 4 bases from J, with 7 bases between. CDR3 sequence: CASMRSTGELFF. In nucleotides, the CDR3 is TGTGCCAGTATGAGGAGCACCGGGGAGCTGTTTTTT.